These 26 T cell receptor beta chains came from one sample sequenced in a study of blood T cells in healthy people across ages (dated by TCRdb to 2013 to 2016). Libraries were prepared through 5' RACE. A second roughly 6 to 11 cycle PCR used a sample-barcoded 5' primer and a J-beta primer mix. The public reads were quality trimmed at Q25 with fastp and then assembled into clones with MiXCR by TCRdb, keeping productive beta chains. Rows are combined by CDR3 protein, so each entry shows the most common genes and DNA. The sample table contains around 1,900,000 distinct CDR3 sequences; only one count was recorded for 35% to 50% of them. The ten largest clones represent 20% to 25% of the sample. The sequenced sample consisted of blood. These receptors all come from a human donor in good health.

This clonotype was detected a few times. V usage is TRBV9 and J usage is TRBJ2-1, with D perhaps TRBD2 (6 bases). This CDR3 spans 17 amino acids. Germline CDR1 reads SGDLS; CDR2 reads YYNGEE. The ends were cut back, 4 bases at V and 2 bases at J, with 19 bases in the middle. The CDR3 DNA sequence: TGTGCCAGCAGCCCGAGGTTAGCGGCCTCCCCCTACAATGAGCAGTTCTTC. It codes for CASSPRLAASPYNEQFF.

This sequence joins TRBV7-7 and TRBJ1-1; tentatively, D is TRBD1 (6 bases). The V gene's germline CDR1 is SSHAT and CDR2 FNYEAQ (reference sequence). The CDR3 has 13 amino acids. V lost 5 bases to trimming and J lost 3 bases, with 10 bases between them. CDR3 nucleotides: TGTGCCAGCAGCCAGGACAGCGACACTGAAGCTTTCTTT. This gives the protein CASSQDSDTEAFF.

The chain uses TRBV20-1 and TRBJ1-2; D not certain. CDR1 and CDR2 from the germline V gene are DFQATT and SNEGSKA (reference sequence). The CDR3 spans 10 residues. V lost 3 bases and J lost 13, with 12 bases in between. The CDR3 reads CSARNPGITF. CDR3 in DNA: TGCAGTGCTAGGAACCCAGGCATCACCTTC.

This clonotype was observed a handful of times. This chain joins TRBV29-1 and TRBJ2-1, with D unresolved. Germline CDR1 is SQVTM and CDR2 is ANQGSEA. V was pared by 2 bases and J by 2 bases, with 7 bases between. The CDR3 length is 13 residues. The CDR3 DNA reads as TGCAGCGTTGAATACAGTCCCTACAATGAGCAGTTCTTC. This gives the protein CSVEYSPYNEQFF.

The chain has TRBV10-3 and TRBJ1-5; TRBD1 agrees at 9 bases. Germline V lookup: CDR1 ENHRY, CDR2 SYGVKD. The CDR3 extends over 15 amino acids. Trimming took 4 bases from V and 3 from J; bases not matched to a gene: 4. In DNA form, the CDR3 reads TGTGCCATCAGTGGGGGACAGGGCTACAATCAGCCCCAGCATTTT. Its translation: CAISGGQGYNQPQHF.

In DNA form, the CDR3 reads TGTGCCAGCAGCTTCTTGGACGGCAACACTGAAGCTTTCTTT. Protein sequence: CASSFLDGNTEAFF. This chain uses TRBV7-9 with TRBJ1-1; D gene ambiguous. With 3 bases removed from V and 2 bases from J, the gap between germline ends came to 10 bases. This CDR3 spans 14 amino acids. Germline V gives CDR1 SEHNR, CDR2 FQNEAQ (reference sequence).

The chain uses TRBV24-1 and TRBJ1-1; D not resolved. V gave up 8 bases and J gave up 1 base, with 16 bases separating them. CDR1 KGHDR and CDR2 SFDVKD come from the germline V gene. This CDR3 has 15 amino acids. Written as DNA, the CDR3 is TGTGCCACCAAGTCGTCAGACCTGCCGAACACTGAAGCTTTCTTT. Its translation is CATKSSDLPNTEAFF.

V is TRBV20-1 and J is TRBJ2-1; tentative D call: TRBD1 (6 bases). Germline V gene data show CDR1 as DFQATT and CDR2 as SNEGSKA (reference sequence). V was shortened by 0 bases and J by 3 bases, with 12 bases between the two germline ends. CDR3 size: 15 residues. The DNA of the CDR3 is TGCAGTGCTAGAGATAGGGGGATGCTCTACAATGAGCAGTTCTTC. It yields the protein CSARDRGMLYNEQFF.

V is TRBV7-2 and J is TRBJ1-4; the match to TRBD1 covers 8 bases. The CDR3 contains 14 residues. Germline CDR1 and CDR2: SGHTA and FQGNSA. V shed 5 bases, J shed 7 bases, and the junction held 6 bases outside the gene matches. The DNA for the CDR3 is TGTGCCAGCAGCCCGGGACAGGACCGTGAAAAACTGTTTTTT. It translates to CASSPGQDREKLFF.

This chain uses TRBV3-1 with TRBJ2-5; 13 bases align to TRBD2. Germline values: CDR1 LGHDT, CDR2 YNNKEL (reference sequence). Trimming removed 4 bases from V and 2 bases from J; junction bases left unmatched: 7. The CDR3 is 17 amino acids. The CDR3 is CASSPPTSGGGQETQYF. CDR3 bases: TGTGCCAGCAGCCCCCCTACTAGCGGGGGGGGGCAAGAGACCCAGTACTTC.

This clonotype was found a few times. This sequence may be a read error, since a much larger clone differs from it by one base. The V and J genes are TRBV29-1 and TRBJ2-3; D is uncertain. Trimming stripped 5 bases from V and 3 bases from J, with 6 bases between. The CDR3 runs 11 residues. Germline V lookup: CDR1 SQVTM, CDR2 ANQGSEA. In nucleotides, the CDR3 is TGCAGCGTTTGCTCGACAGATACGCAGTATTTT. This sequence encodes CSVCSTDTQYF.

This clonotype was counted only a few times. The rearrangement joins TRBV6-5 to TRBJ2-3; D remains unclear. CDR1 is MNHEY and CDR2 is SVGAGI in the germline V gene. The CDR3 has 17 residues. With 0 bases removed from V and 4 bases from J, the gap between germline ends came to 17 bases. The CDR3 loop is CASSYSSTPRWADTQYF. For the CDR3, the DNA is TGTGCCAGCAGTTACTCGTCGACTCCACGGTGGGCAGATACGCAGTATTTT.

The chain is built from TRBV6-5 and TRBJ1-1; D may be TRBD1 (5 bases). CDR1 is MNHEY and CDR2 is SVGAGI in the germline V gene. The CDR3 spans 14 residues. V gave up 5 bases and J gave up 6 bases, with 16 bases separating them. The CDR3 DNA reads TGTGCCAGCAGTCCGGTGGGGGATGAGGCTGAAGCTTTCTTT. This translates into CASSPVGDEAEAFF.

This clonotype occurred a few times. This chain joins TRBV12-3 or TRBV12-4 and TRBJ2-7; D is possibly TRBD2 (7 bases). This CDR3 region has 16 residues. Between the trimmed V and J ends, which lost 6 bases and 3 bases, there was a span of 21 bases. The DNA of the CDR3 is TGTGCCAGCAGCGGATGGGGGCTAGCGGAAAACTACGAGCAGTACTTC. Its translation: CASSGWGLAENYEQYF.

V usage is TRBV9 and J usage is TRBJ2-1, with a weak D call TRBD1 (6 bases). The CDR3 has 17 amino acids. V lost 0 bases to trimming and J lost 1 base, with 14 bases between them. Germline values: CDR1 SGDLS, CDR2 YYNGEE. Here the CDR3 reads CASSVAPDGTSYNEQFF. The CDR3 bases are TGTGCCAGCAGCGTAGCCCCAGATGGGACATCCTACAATGAGCAGTTCTTC.

This sequence joins TRBV25-1 and TRBJ1-1; unclear D gene. Germline loops: CDR1 MGHDK, CDR2 SYGVNS. CDR3 length equals 14 residues. V gave up 0 bases and J gave up 5 bases, with 10 bases separating them. The CDR3 loop reads CASSEYMGVTEAFF. CDR3 bases: TGTGCCAGCAGTGAATATATGGGAGTTACTGAAGCTTTCTTT.

This clonotype has just a few counts. The J gene is TRBJ2-5, the V gene TRBV4-1; 11 bases are a match to TRBD2. Germline CDR1 is MGHRA and CDR2 is YSYEKL. Germline trimming cut 4 bases from V and 6 bases from J; bases unmatched to any gene: 13. This CDR3 spans 17 amino acids. The CDR3 DNA sequence: TGCGCCAGCAGCCCCAACGAGGTTACTAGCGGGGGAAAGACCCAGTACTTC. It encodes CASSPNEVTSGGKTQYF.

CDR3 DNA sequence: TGTGCCAGCAGCTTAGGCCGGGACAGGGGCACCGGGGAGCTGTTTTTT. Amino acid sequence: CASSLGRDRGTGELFF. The chain uses TRBV7-8 and TRBJ2-2; TRBD1 agrees at 10 bases. Trimming at V came to 1 base and at J to 4 bases, leaving 3 bases not matched to a gene. Germline V gene lookup returns CDR1 SGHVS and CDR2 FQNEAQ. The CDR3 contains 16 residues.

The CDR3 nucleotides read TGCGCCAGCAGCTTGGCCTTCACGGATGGCTACACCTTC. Encoded protein: CASSLAFTDGYTF. V and J are TRBV5-1 and TRBJ1-2; the D is unclear. Per the germline V gene, CDR1 is SGHRS and CDR2 is YFSETQ. The germline V and J ends were trimmed by 0 bases and 6 bases, with 9 bases remaining between them. This CDR3 is built from 13 residues.

The chain has TRBV12-3 or TRBV12-4 and TRBJ2-5, with TRBD1 matching 7 bases. This CDR3 is 15 amino acids long. With 2 bases clipped from V and 2 bases from J, the junction kept 5 bases outside the gene matches. DNA of the CDR3: TGTGCCAGCAGTTTACCGGGGACAGAACAAGAGACCCAGTACTTC. Protein product: CASSLPGTEQETQYF.

This clonotype was found a few times. The gene calls are TRBV20-1 and TRBJ1-5; D remains ambiguous. CDR3 length: 13 amino acids. CDR1 is DFQATT and CDR2 is SNEGSKA in the germline V gene (reference sequence). The ends were cut back, 4 bases at V and 4 bases at J, with 11 bases in the middle. The CDR3 region is CSAISSPNQPQHF. The CDR3, as DNA: TGCAGTGCTATAAGTAGTCCGAATCAGCCCCAGCATTTT.

This clonotype has only a few counts. The chain joins TRBV20-1 to TRBJ1-2; no reliable D call. Germline V gene sequence: CDR1 DFQATT, CDR2 SNEGSKA (reference sequence). Trimming took off 0 bases at V and 4 bases at J, with 12 bases between the two ends. The CDR3 runs 14 residues. The CDR3 sequence is CSAREDILSYGYTF. CDR3 DNA: TGCAGTGCTAGAGAAGACATATTGAGCTATGGCTACACCTTC.

This clonotype was detected a few times. The genes are TRBV20-1 and TRBJ1-5; TRBD1 is a possible D gene (6 bases). The CDR3 length is 13 residues. Germline CDR1 reads DFQATT; CDR2 reads SNEGSKA (reference sequence). V was shortened by 4 bases and J by 4 bases, with 11 bases between the two germline ends. This CDR3 is CSAIYQGNQPQHF. CDR3 bases: TGCAGTGCTATCTATCAGGGGAATCAGCCCCAGCATTTT.

The chain has TRBV15 and TRBJ2-2; D gene unclear. The CDR3 has 12 residues. From germline, CDR1 is LNHNV and CDR2 YYDKDF (reference sequence). Trimming left V 3 bases short and J 5 bases short, with 4 bases between. CDR3 DNA sequence: TGTGCCACCAGCAGGGTAACCGGGGAGCTGTTTTTT. It codes for CATSRVTGELFF.

V usage is TRBV29-1 and J usage is TRBJ2-3; 14 bases map to TRBD2. The ends lost 6 bases at V and 2 bases at J; junction bases unmatched: 4. Germline CDR1 SQVTM, CDR2 ANQGSEA. This CDR3 region has 15 residues. As DNA, the CDR3 is TGCAGCGTCCTGGGACTAGCGGGGGACACAGATACGCAGTATTTT. Its translation: CSVLGLAGDTDTQYF.

V gene TRBV20-1 combines with J gene TRBJ2-5; TRBD1 agrees at 9 bases. After removal of 3 bases from V and 5 bases from J, the junction contained 16 bases not matched to a gene. The V gene's germline CDR1 is DFQATT and CDR2 SNEGSKA (reference sequence). The CDR3 totals 17 residues. Written as DNA, the CDR3 is TGCAGTGCTAGTAATACTCACAGGGGGCGCGTGAGGGAGACCCAGTACTTC. This translates into CSASNTHRGRVRETQYF.